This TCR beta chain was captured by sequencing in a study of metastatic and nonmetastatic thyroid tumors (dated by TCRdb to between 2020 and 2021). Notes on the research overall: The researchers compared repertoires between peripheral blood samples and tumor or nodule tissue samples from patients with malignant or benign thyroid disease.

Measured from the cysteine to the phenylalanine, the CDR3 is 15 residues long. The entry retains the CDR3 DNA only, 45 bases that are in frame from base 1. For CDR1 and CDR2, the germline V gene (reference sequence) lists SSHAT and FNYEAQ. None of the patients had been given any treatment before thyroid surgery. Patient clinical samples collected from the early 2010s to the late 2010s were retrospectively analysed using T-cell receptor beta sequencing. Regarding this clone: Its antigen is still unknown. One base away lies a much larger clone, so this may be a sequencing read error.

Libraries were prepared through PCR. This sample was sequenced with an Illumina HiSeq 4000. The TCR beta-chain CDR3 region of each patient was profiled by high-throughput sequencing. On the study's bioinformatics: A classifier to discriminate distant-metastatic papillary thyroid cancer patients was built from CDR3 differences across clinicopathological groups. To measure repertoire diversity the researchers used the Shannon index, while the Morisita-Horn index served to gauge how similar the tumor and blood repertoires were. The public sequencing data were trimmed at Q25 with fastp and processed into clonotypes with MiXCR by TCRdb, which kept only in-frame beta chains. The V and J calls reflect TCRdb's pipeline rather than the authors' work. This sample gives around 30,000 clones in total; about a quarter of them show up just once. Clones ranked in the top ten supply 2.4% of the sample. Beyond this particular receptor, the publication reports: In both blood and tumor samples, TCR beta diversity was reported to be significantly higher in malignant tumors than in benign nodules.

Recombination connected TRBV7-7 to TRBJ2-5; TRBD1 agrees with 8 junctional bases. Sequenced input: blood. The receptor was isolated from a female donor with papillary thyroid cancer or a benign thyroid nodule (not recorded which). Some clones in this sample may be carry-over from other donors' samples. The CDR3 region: CSSSSLTGVQETQYF. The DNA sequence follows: TGTTCTAGCAGCTCGTTGACAGGGGTCCAAGAGACCCAGTACTTC.